These T cell receptor beta chains were read from a single sample in a study of cytomegalovirus exposure and HLA in healthy donors. The data were produced by immunoSEQ multiplex PCR, yet TCRdb's version contains in-frame clones alone and is incomplete. The repertoire holds some 100,000 clones, with about 80% as singletons. The sequenced sample was PBMCs. These receptors all stem from a woman between 45 and 60 years old in good health and CMV-seropositive. Both conserved end residues are part of each CDR3.

v_gene,CDR3aa
TRBV9,CASSEAGTGGYEQYF
TRBV18,CASSLYTVPGNTEAFF
TRBV5-6,CASSRAGGPSYEQYF
TRBV5-4,CASSPSVGGTNEKLFF
TRBV19,CASRGRQGPNYGYTF
TRBV15,CATSREPMRTGWGGELFF
TRBV19,CASSIRRTGGNQPYEQYF
TRBV9,CASSGQVSSYNEQFF
TRBV7-6,CASSLGTAGRSGELFF
TRBV2,CASKEREAGETQYF
TRBV7-9,CASSLAPQGPYEQYF
TRBV27,CASSLSAGQPQHF
TRBV7-9,CASSLGDRAGANVLTF
TRBV5-1,CASSSRETQYF
TRBV6-6,CASRAVDKKYEQYF
TRBV5-4,CASSPGTGGRAEAFF
TRBV9,CASSQSGNTGELFF
TRBV28,CASNSPGQGEETQYF
TRBV6-5,CASSYLAGDSYEQYF
TRBV5-8,CASSRRGQPQHF
TRBV6-5,CASSYSRGYEQYF
TRBV25-1,CASSEYGTPQETQYF
TRBV5-3,CARRSGTGNNQPQHF
TRBV12-5,CASGLIQAPADTQYF
TRBV25-1,CASSEGRLAGEEQFF
TRBV9,CASSTSPSDEQYF
TRBV9,CASSVGSSGTYEQYF